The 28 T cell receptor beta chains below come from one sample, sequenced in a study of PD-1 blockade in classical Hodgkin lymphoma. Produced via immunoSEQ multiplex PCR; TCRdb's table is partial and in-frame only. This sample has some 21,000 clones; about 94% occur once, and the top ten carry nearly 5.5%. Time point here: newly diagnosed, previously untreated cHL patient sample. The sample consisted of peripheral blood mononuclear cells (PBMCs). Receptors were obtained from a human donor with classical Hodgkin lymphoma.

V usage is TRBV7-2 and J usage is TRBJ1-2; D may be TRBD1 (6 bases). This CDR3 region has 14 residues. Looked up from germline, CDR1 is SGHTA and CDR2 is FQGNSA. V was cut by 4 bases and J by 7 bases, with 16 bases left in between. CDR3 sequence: CASSSPTQQGGYTF. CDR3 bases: TGTGCCAGCAGCTCCCCCACACAACAGGGTGGCTACACCTTC.

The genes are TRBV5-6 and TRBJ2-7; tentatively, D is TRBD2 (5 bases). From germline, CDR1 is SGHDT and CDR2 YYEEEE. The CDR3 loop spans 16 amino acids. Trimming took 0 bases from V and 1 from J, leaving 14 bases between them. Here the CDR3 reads CASSLAVFRGSYEQYF. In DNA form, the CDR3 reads TGTGCCAGCAGCTTGGCAGTTTTTCGGGGATCCTACGAGCAGTACTTC.

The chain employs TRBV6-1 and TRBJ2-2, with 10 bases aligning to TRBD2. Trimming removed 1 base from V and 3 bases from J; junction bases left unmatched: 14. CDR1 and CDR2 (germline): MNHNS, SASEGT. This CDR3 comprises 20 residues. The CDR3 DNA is TGTGCCAGCAGTGAAGGGCTAGCGGGGGCCATCTTTCGGGACACCGGGGAGCTGTTTTTT. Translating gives CASSEGLAGAIFRDTGELFF.

CDR3 sequence (DNA): TGTGCCAGCAGCTTCGGACAGGTTACCTACGAGCAGTACTTC. It encodes CASSFGQVTYEQYF. V gene TRBV5-6 combines with J gene TRBJ2-7; 7 nucleotides agree with TRBD1. Germline V CDR1 and CDR2: SGHDT, YYEEEE. This CDR3 contains 14 residues. Trimming took 2 bases from V and 2 from J; bases not matched to a gene: 4.

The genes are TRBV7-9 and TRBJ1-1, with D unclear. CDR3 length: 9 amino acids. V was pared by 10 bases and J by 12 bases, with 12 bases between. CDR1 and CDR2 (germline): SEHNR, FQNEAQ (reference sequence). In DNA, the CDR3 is TGTGCCACCACCTCGGTCCCTTTCTTT. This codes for CATTSVPFF.

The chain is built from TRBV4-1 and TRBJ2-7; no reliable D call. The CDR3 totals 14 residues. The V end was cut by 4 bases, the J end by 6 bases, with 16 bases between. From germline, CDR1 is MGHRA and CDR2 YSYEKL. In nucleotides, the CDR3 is TGCGCCAGCAGCCCAGCCGGGCACCTTCTCGAGCAGTACTTC. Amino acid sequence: CASSPAGHLLEQYF.

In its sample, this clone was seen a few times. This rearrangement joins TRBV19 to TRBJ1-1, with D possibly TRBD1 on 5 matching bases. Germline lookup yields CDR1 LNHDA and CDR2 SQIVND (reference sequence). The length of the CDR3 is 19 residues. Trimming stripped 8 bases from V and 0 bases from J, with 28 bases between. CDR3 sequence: CASLGPTTALPSLNTEAFF. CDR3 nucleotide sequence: TGTGCCAGTCTTGGGCCCACGACAGCTCTACCATCGTTGAACACTGAAGCTTTCTTT.

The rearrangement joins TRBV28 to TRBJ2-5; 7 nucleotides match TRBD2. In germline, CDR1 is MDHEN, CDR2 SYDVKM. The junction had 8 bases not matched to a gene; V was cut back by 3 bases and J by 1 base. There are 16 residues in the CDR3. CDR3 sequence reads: CASSFARLAAQETQYF. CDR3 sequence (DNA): TGTGCCAGCAGTTTCGCCAGGCTAGCGGCCCAAGAGACCCAGTACTTC.

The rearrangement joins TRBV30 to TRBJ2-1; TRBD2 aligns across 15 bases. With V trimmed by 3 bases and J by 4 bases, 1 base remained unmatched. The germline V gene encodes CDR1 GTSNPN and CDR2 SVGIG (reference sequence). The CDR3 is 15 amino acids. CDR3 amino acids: CAWSGLAGGYNEQFF. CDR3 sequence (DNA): TGTGCCTGGAGCGGACTAGCGGGGGGGTACAATGAGCAGTTCTTC. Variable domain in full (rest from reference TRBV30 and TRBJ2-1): SQTIHQWPATLVQPVGSPLSLECTVEGTSNPNLYWYRQAAGRGLQLLFYSVGIGQISSEVPQNLSASRPQDRQFILSSKKLLLSDSGFYLCAWSGLAGGYNEQFFGPGTRLTVL.

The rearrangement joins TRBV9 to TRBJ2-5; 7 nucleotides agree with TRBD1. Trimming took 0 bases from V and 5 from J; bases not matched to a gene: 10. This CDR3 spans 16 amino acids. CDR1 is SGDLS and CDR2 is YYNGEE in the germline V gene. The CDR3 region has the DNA TGTGCCAGCAGCGTAGCTACGGGCACCAGGGGGGAGACCCAGTACTTC. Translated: CASSVATGTRGETQYF.

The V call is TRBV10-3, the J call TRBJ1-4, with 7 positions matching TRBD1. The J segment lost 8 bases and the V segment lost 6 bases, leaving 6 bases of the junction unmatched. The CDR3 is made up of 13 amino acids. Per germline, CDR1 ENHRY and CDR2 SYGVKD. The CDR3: CAISQRTGEKLFF. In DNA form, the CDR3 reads TGTGCCATCAGCCAAAGGACAGGAGAAAAACTGTTTTTT.

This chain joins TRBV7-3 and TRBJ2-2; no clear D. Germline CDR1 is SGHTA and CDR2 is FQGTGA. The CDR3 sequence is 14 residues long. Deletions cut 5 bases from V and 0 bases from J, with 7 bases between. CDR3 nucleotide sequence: TGTGCCAGCAGCCCGATCTCGAACACCGGGGAGCTGTTTTTT. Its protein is CASSPISNTGELFF.

This chain's CDR3 is CASSEGGTVSSYEQYF. The CDR3, as DNA: TGTGCCAGCAGTGAAGGGGGGACAGTTAGCTCCTACGAGCAGTACTTC. V and J are TRBV6-1 and TRBJ2-7, with TRBD1 matching 7 bases. Germline CDR1 and CDR2: MNHNS and SASEGT. There are 16 residues in the CDR3. Trimming at V came to 1 base and at J to 0 bases, leaving 6 bases not matched to a gene.

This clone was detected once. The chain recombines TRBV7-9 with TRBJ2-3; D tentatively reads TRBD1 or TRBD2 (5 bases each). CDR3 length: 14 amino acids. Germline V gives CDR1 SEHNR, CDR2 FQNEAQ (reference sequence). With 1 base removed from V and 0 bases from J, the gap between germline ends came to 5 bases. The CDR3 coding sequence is TGTGCCAGCAGCTTAGGGGACAGCACAGATACGCAGTATTTT. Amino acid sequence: CASSLGDSTDTQYF.

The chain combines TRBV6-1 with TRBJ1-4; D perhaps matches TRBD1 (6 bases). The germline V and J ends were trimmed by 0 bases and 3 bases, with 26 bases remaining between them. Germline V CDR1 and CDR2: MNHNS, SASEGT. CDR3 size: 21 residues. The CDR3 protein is CASSEANFGGLGSWSNEKLFF. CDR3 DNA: TGTGCCAGCAGTGAAGCGAACTTTGGGGGGCTGGGCAGTTGGTCTAATGAAAAACTGTTTTTT.

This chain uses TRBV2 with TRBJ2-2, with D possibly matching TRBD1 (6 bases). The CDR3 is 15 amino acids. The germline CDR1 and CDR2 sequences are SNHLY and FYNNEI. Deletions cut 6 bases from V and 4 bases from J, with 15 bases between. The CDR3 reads CASRADRRFTGELFF. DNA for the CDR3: TGTGCCAGCAGAGCCGACAGGCGATTCACCGGGGAGCTGTTTTTT.

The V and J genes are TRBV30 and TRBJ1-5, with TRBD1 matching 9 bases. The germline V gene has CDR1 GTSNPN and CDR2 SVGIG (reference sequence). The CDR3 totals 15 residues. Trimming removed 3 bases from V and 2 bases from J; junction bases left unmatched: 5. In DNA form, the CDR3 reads TGTGCCTGGAGCCTCTGGACAGGGGGCAATCAGCCCCAGCATTTT. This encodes CAWSLWTGGNQPQHF. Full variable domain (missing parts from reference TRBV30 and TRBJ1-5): SQTIHQWPATLVQPVGSPLSLECTVEGTSNPNLYWYRQAAGRGLQLLFYSVGIGQISSEVPQNLSASRPQDRQFILSSKKLLLSDSGFYLCAWSLWTGGNQPQHFGDGTRLSIL.

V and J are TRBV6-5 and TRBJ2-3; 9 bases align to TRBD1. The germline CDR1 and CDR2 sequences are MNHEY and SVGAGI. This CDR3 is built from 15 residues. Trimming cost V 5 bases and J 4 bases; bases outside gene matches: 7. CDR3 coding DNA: TGTGCCAGCAGTAAGGGACAGGGAGGCCCAGATACGCAGTATTTT. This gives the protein CASSKGQGGPDTQYF.

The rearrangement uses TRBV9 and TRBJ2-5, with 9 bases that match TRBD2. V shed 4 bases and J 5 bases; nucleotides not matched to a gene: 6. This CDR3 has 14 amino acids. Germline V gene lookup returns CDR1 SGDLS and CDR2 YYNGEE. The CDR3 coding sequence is TGTGCCAGCAGCCGCGGGGGGGCCGCGGAGACCCAGTACTTC. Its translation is CASSRGGAAETQYF.

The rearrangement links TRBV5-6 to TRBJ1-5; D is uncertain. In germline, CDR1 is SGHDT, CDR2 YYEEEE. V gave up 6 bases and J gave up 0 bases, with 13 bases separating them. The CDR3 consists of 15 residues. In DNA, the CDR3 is TGTGCCAGCACCCCCGGTCCGGGTAGCAATCAGCCCCAGCATTTT. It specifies CASTPGPGSNQPQHF.

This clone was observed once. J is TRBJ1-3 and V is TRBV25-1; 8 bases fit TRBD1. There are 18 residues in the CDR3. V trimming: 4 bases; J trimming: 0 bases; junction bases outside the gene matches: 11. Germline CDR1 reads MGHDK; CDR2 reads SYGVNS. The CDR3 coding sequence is TGTGCCAGCAGTGGTCTCAGGGGGCCCGAGAGCTCTGGAAACACCATATATTTT. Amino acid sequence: CASSGLRGPESSGNTIYF.

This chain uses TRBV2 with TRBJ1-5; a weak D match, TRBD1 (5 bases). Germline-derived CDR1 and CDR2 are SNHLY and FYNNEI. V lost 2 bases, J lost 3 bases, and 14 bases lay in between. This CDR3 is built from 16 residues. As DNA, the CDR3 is TGTGCCAGCAGTGAACTTGGGACGGAGTACAATCAGCCCCAGCATTTT. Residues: CASSELGTEYNQPQHF. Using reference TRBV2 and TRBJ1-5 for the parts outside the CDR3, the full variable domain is EPEVTQTPSHQVTQMGQEVILRCVPISNHLYFYWYRQILGQKVEFLVSFYNNEISEKSEIFDDQFSVERPDGSNFTLKIRSTKLEDSAMYFCASSELGTEYNQPQHFGDGTRLSIL.

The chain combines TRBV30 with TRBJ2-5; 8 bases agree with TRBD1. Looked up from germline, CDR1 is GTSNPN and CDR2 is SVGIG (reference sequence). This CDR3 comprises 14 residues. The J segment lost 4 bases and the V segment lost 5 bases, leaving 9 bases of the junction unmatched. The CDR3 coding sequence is TGTGCCTGGGGCAGCGGACAGGGCTCAGAGACCCAGTACTTC. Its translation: CAWGSGQGSETQYF.

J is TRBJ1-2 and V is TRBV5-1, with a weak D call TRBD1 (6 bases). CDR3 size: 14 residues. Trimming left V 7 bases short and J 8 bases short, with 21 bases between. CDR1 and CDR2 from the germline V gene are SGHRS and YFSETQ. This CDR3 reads CASRRARGELGYTF. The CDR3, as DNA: TGCGCCAGCCGCAGGGCGAGGGGGGAGTTAGGCTACACCTTC.

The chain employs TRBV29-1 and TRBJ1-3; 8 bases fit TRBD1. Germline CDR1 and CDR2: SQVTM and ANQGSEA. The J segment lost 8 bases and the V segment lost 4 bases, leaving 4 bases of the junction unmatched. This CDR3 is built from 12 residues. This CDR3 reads CSVGNRGDTIYF. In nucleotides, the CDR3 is TGCAGCGTTGGGAACAGGGGGGACACCATATATTTT.

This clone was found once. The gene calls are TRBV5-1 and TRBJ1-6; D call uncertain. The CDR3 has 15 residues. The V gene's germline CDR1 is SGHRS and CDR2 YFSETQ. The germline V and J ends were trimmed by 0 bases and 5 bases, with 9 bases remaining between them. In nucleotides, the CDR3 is TGCGCCAGCAGCTTGGGAGGGAGCGATAATTCACCCCTCCACTTT. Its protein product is CASSLGGSDNSPLHF.

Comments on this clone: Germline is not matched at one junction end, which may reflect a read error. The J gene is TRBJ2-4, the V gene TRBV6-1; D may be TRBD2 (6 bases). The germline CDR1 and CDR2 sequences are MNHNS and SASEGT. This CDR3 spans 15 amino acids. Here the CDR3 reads CASRTGTGLGGLGDF. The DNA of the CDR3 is TGTGCCAGCAGGACCGGGACTGGACTTGGCGGGCTGGGGGACTTC.

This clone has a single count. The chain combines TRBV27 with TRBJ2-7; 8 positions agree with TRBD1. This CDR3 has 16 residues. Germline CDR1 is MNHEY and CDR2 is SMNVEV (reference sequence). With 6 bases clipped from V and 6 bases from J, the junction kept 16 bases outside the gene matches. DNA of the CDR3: TGTGCCAGCAGGTCTAACATCGGGACAGGCCTGTCCGAGCAGTACTTC. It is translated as CASRSNIGTGLSEQYF.